Presented here are 20 T cell receptor beta chains from one specimen sequenced in a study of T cells in Graves' hyperthyroidism and ophthalmopathy (dated by TCRdb to 2018 to 2020). Library prep was done by multiplex PCR. The instrument given in TCRdb is Illumina HiSeq 2000. The TCR beta CDR3 regions were amplified from RNA transcripts. For the first round of RT-PCR on the TCR CDR3, the HTBI primer set was used together with the Qiagen OneStep RT-PCR kit. The public sequencing data were trimmed at Q25 with fastp and processed into clonotypes with MiXCR by TCRdb, which kept only in-frame beta chains. Entries are consolidated by CDR3 protein sequence, retaining the most common genes and DNA. Recorded for this sample are about 590,000 distinct CDR3 sequences; around 14% of them occurred a single time. Together, the top ten hold around 7.8% of the sample. The specimen was blood. All receptors come from a woman in her 30s with Graves' hyperthyroidism.

The V and J genes are TRBV19 and TRBJ1-6; TRBD1 agrees at 7 bases. Per germline, CDR1 LNHDA and CDR2 SQIVND (reference sequence). The V segment lost 7 bases and the J segment 7 bases; nucleotides outside the gene matches: 7. The CDR3 spans 14 residues. CDR3: CASTPGQRNSPLHF. In DNA, the CDR3 is TGTGCCAGTACCCCGGGACAGAGGAATTCACCCCTCCACTTT.

This clonotype was seen ten or more times. The chain carries TRBV6-1 and TRBJ1-6; D remains ambiguous. Germline loops: CDR1 MNHNS, CDR2 SASEGT. Deletions cut 6 bases from V and 10 bases from J, with 16 bases between. This CDR3 region has 14 residues. The CDR3: CASSLDPDVSPLHF. The CDR3 nucleotides read TGTGCCAGCAGCCTCGACCCGGATGTATCACCCCTCCACTTT.

This clonotype was detected only a few times. J is TRBJ2-7 and V is TRBV5-1; TRBD2 aligns across 10 bases. With 1 base clipped from V and 4 bases from J, the junction kept 14 bases outside the gene matches. Germline assignment: CDR1 SGHRS and CDR2 YFSETQ. There are 18 residues in the CDR3. The CDR3 spells CASSLNLAGDIRPYEQYF. The CDR3 bases are TGCGCCAGCAGCTTGAACCTAGCGGGAGACATTCGGCCTTACGAGCAGTACTTC.

This clonotype appeared a few times. The V call is TRBV7-3, the J call TRBJ1-1; D may be TRBD1 (6 bases). Germline CDR1 SGHTA, CDR2 FQGTGA. The CDR3 loop spans 14 amino acids. Trimming took off 1 base at V and 11 bases at J, with 17 bases between the two ends. CDR3 sequence: CASSLNRGPGAAFF. CDR3 nucleotides: TGTGCCAGCAGCTTAAATCGGGGGCCCGGGGCGGCTTTCTTT.

This clonotype was counted a few times. The rearrangement links TRBV19 to TRBJ2-7; D remains unclear. Trimming left V 3 bases short and J 1 base short, with 13 bases between. The CDR3 length is 15 residues. In germline, CDR1 is LNHDA, CDR2 SQIVND (reference sequence). The CDR3 sequence is CASSISLRSSYEQYF. CDR3 sequence (DNA): TGTGCCAGTAGTATCTCCCTGCGGTCTTCCTACGAGCAGTACTTC.

Only a few counts were recorded for this clonotype. The J gene is TRBJ2-1, the V gene TRBV4-3; perhaps D is TRBD1 or TRBD2 (6 bases each). CDR1 and CDR2 from the germline V gene are LGHNA and YSLEER. Trimming stripped 0 bases from V and 5 bases from J, with 14 bases between. There are 16 residues in the CDR3. CDR3: CASSQEFGGTHNEQFF. The CDR3 nucleotides are TGCGCCAGCAGCCAAGAATTTGGCGGGACACACAATGAGCAGTTCTTC.

The chain recombines TRBV29-1 with TRBJ2-1; weak D call: TRBD2 (5 bases). The CDR3 contains 11 residues. CDR1 is SQVTM, CDR2 ANQGSEA, per germline. Trimming pared 7 bases from V and 7 bases from J, leaving 11 bases between. The CDR3 nucleotides are TGCAGCGCTGAGGGTAGGAATGAGCAGTTCTTC. It encodes CSAEGRNEQFF.

This clonotype was recorded a few times. The chain couples TRBV7-2 to TRBJ1-5; 7 bases fit TRBD1. Germline loops: CDR1 SGHTA, CDR2 FQGNSA. With V trimmed by 4 bases and J by 9 bases, 9 bases remained unmatched. The CDR3 is 14 amino acids. The CDR3 nucleotides read TGTGCCAGCAGCTCAGGGACAGCCGGCGGGCCCCAGCATTTT. Its protein is CASSSGTAGGPQHF.

This clonotype appeared a few times. Here the CDR3 reads CASSPQTRTGELFF. Written as DNA, the CDR3 is TGTGCCAGCAGTCCCCAGACTCGCACCGGGGAGCTGTTTTTT. The chain combines TRBV28 with TRBJ2-2, with unresolved D. Germline-derived CDR1 and CDR2 are MDHEN and SYDVKM. Trimming stripped 5 bases from V and 4 bases from J, with 11 bases between. The CDR3 extends over 14 amino acids.

The chain combines TRBV27 with TRBJ2-3; 16 positions agree with TRBD2. Germline V gene sequence: CDR1 MNHEY, CDR2 SMNVEV (reference sequence). The CDR3 sequence is 16 residues long. The V segment lost 6 bases and the J segment 4 bases; nucleotides outside the gene matches: 4. The CDR3 coding sequence is TGTGCCAGCAGGGGACTAGCGGGAGGGGTGGCAGATACGCAGTATTTT. As protein: CASRGLAGGVADTQYF.

At least ten counts were recorded for this clonotype. The chain uses TRBV30 and TRBJ2-7; D possibly corresponds to TRBD1 (5 bases). Between the trimmed V and J ends, which lost 4 bases and 3 bases, there was a span of 10 bases. CDR1 is GTSNPN and CDR2 is SVGIG in the germline V gene (reference sequence). This CDR3 spans 12 amino acids. CDR3 residues: CAWTSDSYEQYF. As DNA, the CDR3 is TGTGCCTGGACAAGCGACAGCTACGAGCAGTACTTC.

This chain links TRBV24-1 with TRBJ2-3; no reliable D call. Germline CDR1 KGHDR, CDR2 SFDVKD. The CDR3 spans 15 residues. Trimming removed 2 bases at V and 1 base at J, with 9 bases between. DNA for the CDR3: TGTGCCACCAGTGATTCATGGGGTGGCACAGATACGCAGTATTTT. This codes for CATSDSWGGTDTQYF.

Turning to this clonotype: A much larger clone sits a single nucleotide away, making a read error possible. The chain recombines TRBV27 with TRBJ2-7; unclear D gene. Germline V gene lookup returns CDR1 MNHEY and CDR2 SMNVEV (reference sequence). The CDR3 runs to 13 residues. CDR3 in DNA: TGTGCCAGCGGTTTAGGACGGACGCACGAGCAGTACTTC. Protein product: CASGLGRTHEQYF.

Many counts were recorded for this clonotype. The J gene is TRBJ2-7, the V gene TRBV7-2; 7 nucleotides line up with TRBD1. This CDR3 has 14 amino acids. Germline CDR1 and CDR2: SGHTA and FQGNSA. After removal of 5 bases from V and 0 bases from J, the junction contained 4 bases not matched to a gene. In DNA form, the CDR3 reads TGTGCCAGCAGCAACGACAGGGCCTCCTACGAGCAGTACTTC. This codes for CASSNDRASYEQYF.

V gene TRBV12-3 or TRBV12-4 combines with J gene TRBJ1-4, with D tentatively TRBD1 (6 bases). This CDR3 comprises 16 residues. With 5 bases removed from V and 4 bases from J, the gap between germline ends came to 17 bases. CDR3 protein: CASSLYGGGGNEKLFF. CDR3 sequence (DNA): TGTGCCAGCAGTCTTTATGGGGGAGGGGGTAATGAAAAACTGTTTTTT.

About this clonotype: It may be a read error: a sequence one base away is much more abundant. The rearrangement uses TRBV9 and TRBJ2-1; 10 positions agree with TRBD1. Trimming took 0 bases from V and 10 from J; bases not matched to a gene: 4. This CDR3 has 14 amino acids. The germline V gene encodes CDR1 SGDLS and CDR2 YYNGEE. The CDR3 coding sequence is TGTGCCAGCAGCGTAGGGACAGGGGGTTTCGAGCAGTTCTTC. Translation: CASSVGTGGFEQFF.

This chain uses TRBV27 with TRBJ2-5; 9 nucleotides match TRBD1. This CDR3 is 16 amino acids long. Trimming took 5 bases from V and 4 from J; bases not matched to a gene: 11. Germline values: CDR1 MNHEY, CDR2 SMNVEV (reference sequence). CDR3 region: CASSTWTGEARETQYF. CDR3 nucleotide sequence: TGTGCCAGCAGTACCTGGACAGGGGAAGCAAGAGAGACCCAGTACTTC.

This chain links TRBV9 with TRBJ2-1, with TRBD2 identical over 10 bases. With the DNA end fitting TRBJ2-7 better, the J assignment may be wrong. CDR1 and CDR2 from the germline V gene are SGDLS and YYNGEE. This CDR3 has 15 residues. The CDR3 protein is CASSVVAGGSNEQYF. The DNA of the CDR3 is TGTGCCAGCAGCGTAGTAGCGGGAGGATCCAATGAGCAGTACTTC.

This clonotype was picked up many times. The chain recombines TRBV11-2 with TRBJ2-3, with D hard to call. V was trimmed by 5 bases and J by 6 bases, leaving 12 bases between them. CDR1 SGHAT and CDR2 FQNNGV come from the germline V gene. This CDR3 is built from 13 residues. CDR3 amino acids: CASSPPPPDTQYF. CDR3 coding DNA: TGTGCCAGCAGCCCTCCGCCCCCTGATACGCAGTATTTT.

This clonotype was recorded only once. The chain is built from TRBV24-1 and TRBJ2-1; D remains ambiguous. The CDR3 runs 14 residues. Germline V gives CDR1 KGHDR, CDR2 SFDVKD. V gave up 3 bases and J gave up 7 bases, with 12 bases separating them. The chain's CDR3 is CATSDTWTGNEQFF. The DNA of the CDR3 is TGTGCCACCAGTGATACATGGACCGGGAATGAGCAGTTCTTC.